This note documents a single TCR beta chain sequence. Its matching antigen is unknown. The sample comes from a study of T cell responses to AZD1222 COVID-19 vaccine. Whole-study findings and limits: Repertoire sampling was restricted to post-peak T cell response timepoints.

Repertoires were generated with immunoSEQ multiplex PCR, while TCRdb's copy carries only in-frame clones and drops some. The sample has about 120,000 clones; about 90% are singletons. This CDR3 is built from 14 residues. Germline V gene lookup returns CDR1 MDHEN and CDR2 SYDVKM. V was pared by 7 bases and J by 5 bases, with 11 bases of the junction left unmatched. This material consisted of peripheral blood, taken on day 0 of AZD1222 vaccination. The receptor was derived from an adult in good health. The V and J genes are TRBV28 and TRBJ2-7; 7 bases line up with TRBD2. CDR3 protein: CASIGRREFHEQYF. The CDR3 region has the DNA TGTGCCAGCATAGGACGGCGGGAGTTCCACGAGCAGTACTTC.